Listed below are T cell receptor beta chains from one sample, sequenced in a study of blood T cell repertoires in COVID-19. Sequenced by immunoSEQ multiplex PCR; TCRdb stores in-frame clones only, minus some. The sample contains some 220,000 clones, about 84% of which appear only once. The sample was peripheral blood. These receptors were obtained from a human donor in a cohort sampled during active COVID-19. The CDR3 runs from the conserved cysteine through the conserved F or W. The D gene is left open where the match is weak. The listing skips clone size in some rows; elsewhere it reads once, few, many or a size class.

CDR3: CASRYTLAGVNTDTQYF; DNA: TGTGCCAGCAGGTACACACTAGCGGGCGTTAACACAGATACGCAGTATTTT; V: TRBV7-9; J: TRBJ2-3; D: TRBD2; size: -
CDR3: CASKNGVNQPQHF; DNA: TGTGCCAGCAAGAACGGGGTCAATCAGCCCCAGCATTTT; V: TRBV2; J: TRBJ1-5; D: -; size: -
CDR3: CASSSGLAGVRFF; DNA: TGTGCCAGCAGTTCGGGACTAGCGGGAGTGAGGTTCTTC; V: TRBV27; J: TRBJ2-1; D: TRBD2; size: -
CDR3: CSVGDSYEQYF; DNA: TGCAGCGTTGGGGACAGCTACGAGCAGTACTTC; V: TRBV29-1; J: TRBJ2-7; D: TRBD1; size: -
CDR3: CASSLARWTGGGTGELFF; DNA: TGCGCCAGCAGCTTGGCCAGATGGACAGGGGGAGGCACCGGGGAGCTGTTTTTT; V: TRBV5-1; J: TRBJ2-2; D: TRBD1; size: -
CDR3: CASSQEGAPGQGAYEQYF; DNA: TGCGCCAGCAGCCAAGAGGGGGCCCCGGGACAGGGGGCCTACGAGCAGTACTTC; V: TRBV4-3; J: TRBJ2-7; D: TRBD1; size: -
CDR3: CASSHVGDFETQYF; DNA: TGTGCCAGCAGCCATGTAGGGGATTTTGAGACCCAGTACTTC; V: TRBV3-1/TRBV3-2; J: TRBJ2-5; D: -; size: -
CDR3: CASSLETGSGNTIYF; DNA: TGTGCCAGCAGCTTAGAGACAGGGAGTGGAAACACCATATATTTT; V: TRBV5-8; J: TRBJ1-3; D: TRBD1; size: -
CDR3: CASSKTGRLGPLHF; DNA: TGTGCCAGTAGTAAAACAGGGCGTCTCGGACCCCTCCACTTT; V: TRBV19; J: TRBJ1-6; D: -; size: -
CDR3: CASSFTKTGLMNTEAFF; DNA: TGCGCCAGCAGCTTTACGAAGACAGGTCTCATGAACACTGAAGCTTTCTTT; V: TRBV5-1; J: TRBJ1-1; D: -; size: -
CDR3: CASSSVGGYEQYF; DNA: TGCGCCAGCAGCTCCGTGGGGGGCTACGAGCAGTACTTC; V: TRBV5-1; J: TRBJ2-7; D: -; size: -
CDR3: CASSQDDLGRGDTQYF; DNA: TGTGCCAGCAGCCAAGATGATTTGGGGAGGGGAGATACGCAGTATTTT; V: TRBV3-1/TRBV3-2; J: TRBJ2-3; D: TRBD2; size: -
CDR3: CASMSSLSSYEQYF; DNA: TGTGCCAGCATGAGTAGTCTTAGCTCCTACGAGCAGTACTTC; V: TRBV6-5; J: TRBJ2-7; D: -; size: -
CDR3: CASSTTERRIPLHF; DNA: TGTGCCAGTAGTACGACGGAGCGCAGAATACCCCTCCACTTT; V: TRBV19; J: TRBJ1-6; D: -; size: -
CDR3: CASSYNSVYEQYF; DNA: TGTGCCAGCAGTTACAATAGCGTCTACGAGCAGTACTTC; V: TRBV6-2/TRBV6-3; J: TRBJ2-7; D: -; size: -
CDR3: CASSLGGVGGNTIYF; DNA: TGTGCCAGCAGTTTAGGGGGGGTTGGTGGAAACACCATATATTTT; V: TRBV28; J: TRBJ1-3; D: -; size: -
CDR3: CASSSGSPRSRGYTF; DNA: TGCGCCAGCAGCTCAGGGTCGCCGCGTTCTAGGGGCTACACCTTC; V: TRBV4-1; J: TRBJ1-2; D: -; size: -
CDR3: CASSRLDLTSSYEQYF; DNA: TGTGCCAGCAGCAGACTAGACCTTACAAGCTCCTACGAGCAGTACTTC; V: TRBV27; J: TRBJ2-7; D: -; size: once
CDR3: CASSEGPGPQHF; DNA: TGTGCCAGCAGTGAAGGCCCCGGGCCCCAGCATTTT; V: TRBV2; J: TRBJ1-5; D: -; size: once
CDR3: CASSQGGRAFF; DNA: TGTGCCAGCAGCCAGGGGGGTAGGGCTTTCTTT; V: TRBV12-3/TRBV12-4; J: TRBJ1-1; D: TRBD1; size: -
CDR3: CSVSAGGETQYF; DNA: TGCAGCGTTTCCGCCGGGGGGGAGACCCAGTACTTC; V: TRBV29-1; J: TRBJ2-5; D: TRBD2; size: -
CDR3: CASSPPLGGGAKKLFF; DNA: TGTGCCAGCAGTCCCCCCTTAGGGGGGGGCGCAAAAAAACTGTTTTTT; V: TRBV28; J: TRBJ1-4; D: -; size: -
CDR3: CASSVRGGNQPQHF; DNA: TGTGCCAGCAGTGTGCGCGGCGGTAATCAGCCCCAGCATTTT; V: TRBV2; J: TRBJ1-5; D: -; size: -
CDR3: CAWSIAETQYF; DNA: TGTGCCTGGTCTATTGCGGAGACCCAGTACTTC; V: TRBV30; J: TRBJ2-5; D: -; size: -
CDR3: CASSLGSLSNEKLFF; DNA: TGCGCCAGCAGCTTGGGGAGCCTCTCTAATGAAAAACTGTTTTTT; V: TRBV5-1; J: TRBJ1-4; D: -; size: once
CDR3: CASSEAGGNGEAFF; DNA: TGTGCCAGCAGTGAAGCAGGGGGTAATGGAGAAGCTTTCTTT; V: TRBV6-1; J: TRBJ1-1; D: -; size: -
CDR3: CASSLLDQGGEQETQYF; DNA: TGTGCCAGCAGCTTGTTGGATCAGGGAGGTGAACAAGAGACCCAGTACTTC; V: TRBV5-4; J: TRBJ2-5; D: -; size: -
CDR3: CASSPVQGKGNYGYTF; DNA: TGTGCCAGCAGCCCCGTTCAGGGGAAGGGTAACTATGGCTACACCTTC; V: TRBV28; J: TRBJ1-2; D: -; size: few
CDR3: CASSETRTGEAFF; DNA: TGTGCCAGCAGTGAAACAAGGACAGGGGAAGCTTTCTTT; V: TRBV6-1; J: TRBJ1-1; D: TRBD1; size: -
CDR3: CAISVGTGAMDYTF; DNA: TGTGCCATCAGTGTTGGGACAGGGGCTATGGACTACACCTTC; V: TRBV10-3; J: TRBJ1-2; D: TRBD1; size: -
CDR3: CASSAGRGDTDTQYF; DNA: TGTGCCAGCAGTGCGGGACGGGGGGACACAGATACGCAGTATTTT; V: TRBV6-4; J: TRBJ2-3; D: TRBD2; size: -
CDR3: CASSQPGQGKQPQHF; DNA: TGCGCCAGCAGCCAACCCGGACAGGGGAAGCAGCCCCAGCATTTT; V: TRBV4-1; J: TRBJ1-5; D: TRBD1; size: -
CDR3: CATRRTGLSTDTQYF; DNA: TGTGCCACCAGAAGGACAGGGCTTAGCACAGATACGCAGTATTTT; V: TRBV24-1; J: TRBJ2-3; D: TRBD1; size: -
CDR3: CASSLSAGNGYTF; DNA: TGTGCCAGCAGTTTGTCCGCAGGGAATGGCTACACCTTC; V: TRBV28; J: TRBJ1-2; D: -; size: -
CDR3: CASGLQGSSNAEQYF; DNA: TGTGCCAGCGGATTACAGGGATCCTCAAACGCCGAGCAGTACTTC; V: TRBV6-5; J: TRBJ2-7; D: -; size: -
CDR3: CASSSMRTGSYEQYF; DNA: TGTGCCAGCAGCTCTATGCGGACAGGTTCCTACGAGCAGTACTTC; V: TRBV11-2; J: TRBJ2-7; D: TRBD1; size: -
CDR3: CASRTGAATDTQYF; DNA: TGTGCCAGTAGAACAGGGGCCGCCACAGATACGCAGTATTTT; V: TRBV19; J: TRBJ2-3; D: TRBD1; size: -
CDR3: CASSEQPAGARNEQFF; DNA: TGTGCCAGCAGTGAACAGCCAGCGGGGGCCCGCAATGAGCAGTTCTTC; V: TRBV6-1; J: TRBJ2-1; D: TRBD2; size: -
CDR3: CSVAQGESEQYF; DNA: TGCAGCGTTGCACAGGGAGAAAGCGAGCAGTACTTC; V: TRBV29-1; J: TRBJ2-7; D: -; size: -
CDR3: CASSFAITADYGYTF; DNA: TGTGCCAGCAGCTTTGCTATAACTGCTGACTATGGCTACACCTTC; V: TRBV5-4; J: TRBJ1-2; D: -; size: -
CDR3: CASSQDPRRTDTQYF; DNA: TGCGCCAGCAGCCAAGATCCGCGGCGGACAGATACGCAGTATTTT; V: TRBV4-3; J: TRBJ2-3; D: -; size: -
CDR3: CASSQAGDTKGTQYF; DNA: TGTGCCAGCAGTCAGGCGGGGGACACAAAGGGGACCCAGTACTTC; V: TRBV7-2; J: TRBJ2-5; D: -; size: -
CDR3: CASSPREWARTNTGELFF; DNA: TGTGCCAGCAGCCCACGGGAGTGGGCCAGAACAAACACCGGGGAGCTGTTTTTT; V: TRBV11-3; J: TRBJ2-2; D: -; size: -